The clone carrying this T cell receptor (beta chain) was seen ten or more times. Donors had localized lung adenocarcinoma, a non-small cell lung cancer. These data are taken from a study of CD4 and CD8 cells across lung adenocarcinoma regions. TCRdb used MiXCR to reprocess the PCR reads, holding one entry per CDR3 protein. The repertoire holds roughly 25,000 distinct CDR3 sequences, with 52% as singletons. The CDR3 contains 14 residues. In germline, CDR1 is MDHEN, CDR2 SYDVKM. The specimen was CD4+ T cells from the center of a lung tumor. This sequence was found in a male donor with lung adenocarcinoma. The CD4 and CD8 labels of this study may be unreliable. The J gene is TRBJ2-1, the V gene TRBV28, with 7 bases fitting TRBD1. The closer fit of TRBJ2-7 to the DNA end suggests the J call may be wrong. The CDR3 loop is CASSLQGQSYEQYF. Here the CDR3 DNA reads TGTGCCAGCAGTTTGCAGGGACAGTCATACGAGCAGTACTTC.